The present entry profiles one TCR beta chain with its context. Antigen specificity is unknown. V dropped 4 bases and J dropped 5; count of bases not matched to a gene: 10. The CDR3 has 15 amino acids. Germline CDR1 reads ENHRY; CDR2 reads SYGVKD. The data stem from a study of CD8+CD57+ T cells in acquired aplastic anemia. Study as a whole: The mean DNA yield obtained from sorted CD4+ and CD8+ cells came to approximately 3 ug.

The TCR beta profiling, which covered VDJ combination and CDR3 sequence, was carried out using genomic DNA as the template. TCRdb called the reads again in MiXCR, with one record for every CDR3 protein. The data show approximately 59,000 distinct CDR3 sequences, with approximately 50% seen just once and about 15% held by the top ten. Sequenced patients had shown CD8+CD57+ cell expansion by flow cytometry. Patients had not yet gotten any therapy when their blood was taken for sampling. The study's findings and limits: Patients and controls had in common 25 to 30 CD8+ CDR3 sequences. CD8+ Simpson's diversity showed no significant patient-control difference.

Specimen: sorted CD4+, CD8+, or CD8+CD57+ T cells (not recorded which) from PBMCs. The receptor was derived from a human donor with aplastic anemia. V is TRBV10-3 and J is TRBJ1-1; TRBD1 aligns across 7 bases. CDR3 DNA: TGTGCCATCAGTGCTTTGACTCGGGACAGAACTGAAGCTTTCTTT. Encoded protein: CAISALTRDRTEAFF.